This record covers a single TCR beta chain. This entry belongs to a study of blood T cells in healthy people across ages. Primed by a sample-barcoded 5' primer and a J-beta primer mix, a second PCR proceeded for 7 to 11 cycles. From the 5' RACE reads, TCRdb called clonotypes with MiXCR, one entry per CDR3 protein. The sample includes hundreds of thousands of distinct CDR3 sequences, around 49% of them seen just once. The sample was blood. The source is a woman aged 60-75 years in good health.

CDR3 nucleotides: TGTGCCAGCAGCTTAGGCCAGGCCGGGGTAGATACGCAGTATTTT. This gives the protein CASSLGQAGVDTQYF. V and J are TRBV11-2 and TRBJ2-3, with a weak D call TRBD2 (5 bases). Germline CDR1 reads SGHAT; CDR2 reads FQNNGV. This CDR3 contains 15 residues. Trimming removed 1 base from V and 5 bases from J, with 13 bases in between.